This T cell receptor beta chain was profiled in a study of early T cells in non-severe SARS-CoV-2 infection. Study as a whole: From unsorted whole blood, bulk RNA was sequenced, and the chains remained unpaired.

This clonotype appeared a few times. The antigen is not known. Study results and limitations: Matching against VDJdb likely underestimated virus-specific expansions, favoring anti-spike CD8.

Unique molecular identifiers (one per individual cDNA molecule) were attached. MiXCR, run by TCRdb on the 5' RACE reads, gives a single entry per CDR3 protein. In the table there are roughly 53,000 distinct CDR3 sequences, roughly an eighth of which are singletons. Germline V gene sequence: CDR1 MNHEY, CDR2 SVGAGI. The CDR3 is 15 amino acids. With 5 bases removed from V and 1 base from J, the gap between germline ends came to 15 bases. The rearrangement uses TRBV6-5 and TRBJ2-7; a weak D match, TRBD2 (5 bases). Sequencing used whole blood, obtained at baseline. The receptor was derived from an adult who was a healthcare worker with PCR-confirmed SARS-CoV-2 infection or an uninfected control (not recorded which). The CDR3 protein is CASSREARRSYEQYF. The DNA of the CDR3 is TGTGCCAGCAGTCGGGAAGCTCGGCGGTCCTACGAGCAGTACTTC.